This T cell receptor beta chain was documented in a study of early T cells in non-severe SARS-CoV-2 infection. Across the whole study: Unpaired chains resulted from sequencing bulk RNA of unsorted whole blood. Overall study findings and caveats: VDJdb matching favored anti-spike CD8 responses, missing private and CD4 specificities.

Each cDNA molecule carried a unique molecular identifier. Each CDR3 protein gets one entry after TCRdb re-called the 5' RACE reads with MiXCR. This sample carries about 44,000 distinct CDR3 sequences, 5.5% to 6.5% of them seen once, and the ten largest clones take about an eighth. This clonotype has a handful of counts. Its antigen is as yet unknown. Specimen: whole blood. The receptor comes from an adult who was a healthcare worker with PCR-confirmed SARS-CoV-2 infection or an uninfected control (not recorded which).

The CDR3 bases are TGTGCCTCAACGAGCGAACCTCAGCCCCAGCATTTT. Translation: CASTSEPQPQHF. The V and J genes are TRBV12-3 or TRBV12-4 and TRBJ1-5; D gene uncertain. V lost 11 bases to trimming and J lost 6 bases, with 14 bases between them. The CDR3 covers 12 residues.